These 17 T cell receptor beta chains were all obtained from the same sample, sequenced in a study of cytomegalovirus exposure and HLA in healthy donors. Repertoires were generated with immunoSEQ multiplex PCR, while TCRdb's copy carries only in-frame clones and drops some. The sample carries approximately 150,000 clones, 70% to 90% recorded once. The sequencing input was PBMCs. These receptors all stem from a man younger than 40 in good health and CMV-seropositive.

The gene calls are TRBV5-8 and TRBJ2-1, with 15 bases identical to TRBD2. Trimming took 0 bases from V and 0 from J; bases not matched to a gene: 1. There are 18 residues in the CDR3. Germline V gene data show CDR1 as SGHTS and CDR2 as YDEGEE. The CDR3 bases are TGTGCCAGCAGCTTGGAGGGACTAGCGGGGGGCTCCTACAATGAGCAGTTCTTC. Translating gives CASSLEGLAGGSYNEQFF.

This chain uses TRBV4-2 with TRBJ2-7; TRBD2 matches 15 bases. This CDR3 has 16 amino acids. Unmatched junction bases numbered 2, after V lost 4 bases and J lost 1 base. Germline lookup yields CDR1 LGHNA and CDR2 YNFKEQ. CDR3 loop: CASSRGLAGGSYEQYF. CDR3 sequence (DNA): TGTGCCAGCAGCCGGGGACTAGCGGGGGGTTCCTACGAGCAGTACTTC.

CDR3 sequence: CATSRGSGQGRYEQYF. The DNA of the CDR3 is TGTGCCACCAGCAGAGGATCGGGACAGGGGAGGTACGAGCAGTACTTC. This chain uses TRBV15 with TRBJ2-7; 10 nucleotides match TRBD1. CDR3 size: 16 residues. Trimming cost V 1 base and J 4 bases; bases outside gene matches: 7. Germline CDR1 and CDR2: LNHNV and YYDKDF (reference sequence).

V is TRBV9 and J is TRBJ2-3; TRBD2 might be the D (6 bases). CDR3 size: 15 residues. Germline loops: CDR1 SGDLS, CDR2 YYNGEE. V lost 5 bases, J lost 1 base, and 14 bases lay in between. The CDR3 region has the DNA TGTGCCAGCAGTCCCCTCGGGGGAGGCACAGATACGCAGTATTTT. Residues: CASSPLGGGTDTQYF.

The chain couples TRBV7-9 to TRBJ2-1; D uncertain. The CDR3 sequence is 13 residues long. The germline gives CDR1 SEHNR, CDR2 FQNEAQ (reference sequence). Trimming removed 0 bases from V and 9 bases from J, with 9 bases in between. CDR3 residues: CASSLARFGEQFF. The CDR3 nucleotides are TGTGCCAGCAGCTTAGCGCGTTTCGGTGAGCAGTTCTTC.

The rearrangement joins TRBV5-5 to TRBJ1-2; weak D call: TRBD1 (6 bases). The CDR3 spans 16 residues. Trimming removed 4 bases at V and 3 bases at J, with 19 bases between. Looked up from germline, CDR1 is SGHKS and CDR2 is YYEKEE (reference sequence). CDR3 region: CASSPVRGAVHYGYTF. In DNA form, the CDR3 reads TGTGCCAGCAGCCCTGTACGGGGGGCCGTTCACTATGGCTACACCTTC.

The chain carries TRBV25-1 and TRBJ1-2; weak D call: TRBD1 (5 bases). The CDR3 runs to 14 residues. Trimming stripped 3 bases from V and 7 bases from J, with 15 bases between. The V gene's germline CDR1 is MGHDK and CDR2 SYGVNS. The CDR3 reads CASSDPGIKRGYTF. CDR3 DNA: TGTGCCAGCAGTGATCCAGGGATCAAGCGTGGCTACACCTTC.

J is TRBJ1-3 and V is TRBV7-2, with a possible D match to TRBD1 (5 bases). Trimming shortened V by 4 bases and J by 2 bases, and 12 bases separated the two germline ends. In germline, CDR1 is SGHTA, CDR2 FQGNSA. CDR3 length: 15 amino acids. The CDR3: CASSSEAGTGNTIYF. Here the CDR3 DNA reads TGTGCCAGCAGCTCCGAGGCAGGGACTGGAAACACCATATATTTT.

As DNA, the CDR3 is TGCAGCATTGTTGCGGACAGGGCCGACGGGTACACCTTC. Protein product: CSIVADRADGYTF. The chain is built from TRBV29-1 and TRBJ1-2, with TRBD1 matching over 8 bases. The junction had 16 bases not matched to a gene; V was cut back by 8 bases and J by 11 bases. The CDR3 runs to 13 residues. Germline assignment: CDR1 SQVTM and CDR2 ANQGSEA.

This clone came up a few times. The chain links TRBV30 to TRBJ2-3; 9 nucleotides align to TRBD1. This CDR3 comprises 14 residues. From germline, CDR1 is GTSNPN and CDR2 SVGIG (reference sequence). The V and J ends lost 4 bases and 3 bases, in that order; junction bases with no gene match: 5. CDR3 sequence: CAWTDRGMTDTQYF. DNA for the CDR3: TGTGCCTGGACGGACAGGGGTATGACAGATACGCAGTATTTT.

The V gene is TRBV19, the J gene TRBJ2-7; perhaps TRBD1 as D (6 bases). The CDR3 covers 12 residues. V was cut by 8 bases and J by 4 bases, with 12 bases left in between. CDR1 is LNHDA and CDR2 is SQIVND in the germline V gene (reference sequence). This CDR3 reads CASAGVLYEQYF. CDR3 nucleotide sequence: TGTGCCAGTGCAGGGGTTCTTTACGAGCAGTACTTC.

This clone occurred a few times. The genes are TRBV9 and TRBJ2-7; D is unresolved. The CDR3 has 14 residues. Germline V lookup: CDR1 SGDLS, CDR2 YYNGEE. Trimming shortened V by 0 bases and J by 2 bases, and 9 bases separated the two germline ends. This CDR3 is CASSVGQATYEQYF. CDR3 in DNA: TGTGCCAGCAGCGTAGGGCAGGCAACCTACGAGCAGTACTTC.

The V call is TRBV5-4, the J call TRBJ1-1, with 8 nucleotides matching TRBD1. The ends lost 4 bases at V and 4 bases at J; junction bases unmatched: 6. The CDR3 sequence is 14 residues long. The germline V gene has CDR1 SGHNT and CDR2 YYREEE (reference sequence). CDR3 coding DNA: TGTGCCAGCAGCCCGGCAGGGGGCATCACTGAAGCTTTCTTT. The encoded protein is CASSPAGGITEAFF.

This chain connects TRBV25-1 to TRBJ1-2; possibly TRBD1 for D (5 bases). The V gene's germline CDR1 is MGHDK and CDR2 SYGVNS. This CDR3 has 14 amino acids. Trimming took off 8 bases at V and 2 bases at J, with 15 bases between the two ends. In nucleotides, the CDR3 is TGTGCCAGCTTGGGAGCGGGGGGGAACTATGGCTACACCTTC. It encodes CASLGAGGNYGYTF.

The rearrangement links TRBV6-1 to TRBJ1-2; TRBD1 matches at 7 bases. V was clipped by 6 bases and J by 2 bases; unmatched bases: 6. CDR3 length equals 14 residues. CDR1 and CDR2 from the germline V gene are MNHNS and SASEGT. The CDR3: CASRQEQGNYGYTF. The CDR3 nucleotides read TGTGCCAGCAGGCAGGAACAGGGGAACTATGGCTACACCTTC.

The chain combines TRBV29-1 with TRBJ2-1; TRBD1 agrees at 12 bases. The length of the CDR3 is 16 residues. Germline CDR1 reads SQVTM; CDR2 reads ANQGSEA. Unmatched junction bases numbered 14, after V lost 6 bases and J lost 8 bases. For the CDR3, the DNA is TGCAGCGTCGTTGACCGGGACAGGGGGCTGGTGGATGAGCAGTTCTTC. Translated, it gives CSVVDRDRGLVDEQFF.

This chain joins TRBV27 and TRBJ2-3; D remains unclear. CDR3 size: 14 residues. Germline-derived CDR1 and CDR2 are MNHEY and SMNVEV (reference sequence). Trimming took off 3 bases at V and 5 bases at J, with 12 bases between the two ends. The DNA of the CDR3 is TGTGCCAGCAGTTTGTCCAGTATTGGAGATACGCAGTATTTT. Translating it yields CASSLSSIGDTQYF.